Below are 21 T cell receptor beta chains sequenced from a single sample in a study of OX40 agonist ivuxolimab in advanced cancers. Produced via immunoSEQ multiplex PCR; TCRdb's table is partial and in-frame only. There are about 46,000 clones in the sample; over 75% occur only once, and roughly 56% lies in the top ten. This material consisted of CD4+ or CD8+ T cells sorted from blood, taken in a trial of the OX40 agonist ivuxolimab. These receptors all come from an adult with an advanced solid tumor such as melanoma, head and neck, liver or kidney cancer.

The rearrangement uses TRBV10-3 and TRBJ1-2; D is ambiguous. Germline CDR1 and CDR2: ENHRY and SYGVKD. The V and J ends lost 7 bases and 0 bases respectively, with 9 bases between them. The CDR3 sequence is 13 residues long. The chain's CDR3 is CAINRGSNYGYTF. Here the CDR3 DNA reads TGTGCCATCAATAGAGGGTCTAACTATGGCTACACCTTC.

CDR3 sequence: CASSLDSSGRSRRYEQYF. As DNA, the CDR3 is TGCGCCAGCAGCTTGGATAGTAGCGGGAGATCCCGCCGCTACGAGCAGTACTTC. This rearrangement joins TRBV5-1 to TRBJ2-7, with 9 bases that match TRBD2. CDR3 size: 18 residues. Looked up from germline, CDR1 is SGHRS and CDR2 is YFSETQ. V was pared by 0 bases and J by 3 bases, with 13 bases of the junction left unmatched.

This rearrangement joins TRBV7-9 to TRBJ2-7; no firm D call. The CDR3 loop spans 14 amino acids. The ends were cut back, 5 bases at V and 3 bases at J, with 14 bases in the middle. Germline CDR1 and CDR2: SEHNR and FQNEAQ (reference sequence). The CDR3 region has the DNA TGTGCCAGCAGCGTCGGCCAGACTTACTACGAGCAGTACTTC. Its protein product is CASSVGQTYYEQYF.

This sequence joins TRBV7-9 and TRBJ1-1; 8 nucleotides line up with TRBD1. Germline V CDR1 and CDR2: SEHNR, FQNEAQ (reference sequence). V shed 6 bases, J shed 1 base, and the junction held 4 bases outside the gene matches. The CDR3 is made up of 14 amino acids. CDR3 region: CASRAGTGNTEAFF. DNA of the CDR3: TGTGCCAGCAGGGCCGGGACAGGGAACACTGAAGCTTTCTTT.

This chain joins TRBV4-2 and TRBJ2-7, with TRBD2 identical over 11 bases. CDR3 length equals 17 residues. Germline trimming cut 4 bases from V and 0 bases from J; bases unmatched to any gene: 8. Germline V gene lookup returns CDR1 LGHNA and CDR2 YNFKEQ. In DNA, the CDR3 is TGTGCCAGCAGCCCCCAAGTAACTAGCGGGAGCTCCTACGAGCAGTACTTC. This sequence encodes CASSPQVTSGSSYEQYF.

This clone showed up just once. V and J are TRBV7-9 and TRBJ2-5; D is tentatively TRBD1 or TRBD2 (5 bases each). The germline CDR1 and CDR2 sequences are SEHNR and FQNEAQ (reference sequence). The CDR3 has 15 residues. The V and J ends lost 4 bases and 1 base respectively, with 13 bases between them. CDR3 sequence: CASSWGPASQETQYF. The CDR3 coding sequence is TGTGCCAGCAGCTGGGGACCAGCCTCCCAAGAGACCCAGTACTTC.

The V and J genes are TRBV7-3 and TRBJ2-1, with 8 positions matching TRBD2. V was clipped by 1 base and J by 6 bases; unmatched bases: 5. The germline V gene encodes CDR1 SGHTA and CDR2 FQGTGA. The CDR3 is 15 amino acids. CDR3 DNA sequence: TGTGCCAGCAGCTTAAACGGGGGGGCTAGCAATGAGCAGTTCTTC. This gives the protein CASSLNGGASNEQFF.

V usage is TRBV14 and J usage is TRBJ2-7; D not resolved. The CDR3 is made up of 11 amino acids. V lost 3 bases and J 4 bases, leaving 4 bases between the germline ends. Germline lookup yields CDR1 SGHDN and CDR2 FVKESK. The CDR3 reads CASSHRYEQYF. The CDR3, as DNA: TGTGCCAGCAGCCACAGATACGAGCAGTACTTC.

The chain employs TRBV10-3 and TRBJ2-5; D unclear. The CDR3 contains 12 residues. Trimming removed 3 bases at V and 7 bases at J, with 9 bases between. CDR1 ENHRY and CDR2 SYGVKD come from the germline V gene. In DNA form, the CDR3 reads TGTGCCATCAGTGAAGGTTCCGTGACCCAGTACTTC. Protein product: CAISEGSVTQYF.

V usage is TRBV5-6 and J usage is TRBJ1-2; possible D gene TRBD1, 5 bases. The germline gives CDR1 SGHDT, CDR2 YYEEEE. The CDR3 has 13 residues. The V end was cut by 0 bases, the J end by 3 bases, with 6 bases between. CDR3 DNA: TGTGCCAGCAGCTTGGAGGGACACTATGGCTACACCTTC. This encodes CASSLEGHYGYTF.

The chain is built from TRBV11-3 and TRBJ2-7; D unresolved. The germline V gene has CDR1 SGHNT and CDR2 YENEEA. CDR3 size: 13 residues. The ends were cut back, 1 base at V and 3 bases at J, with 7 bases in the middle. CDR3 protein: CASSLGIRYEQYF. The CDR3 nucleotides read TGTGCCAGCAGCTTAGGGATTCGCTACGAGCAGTACTTC.

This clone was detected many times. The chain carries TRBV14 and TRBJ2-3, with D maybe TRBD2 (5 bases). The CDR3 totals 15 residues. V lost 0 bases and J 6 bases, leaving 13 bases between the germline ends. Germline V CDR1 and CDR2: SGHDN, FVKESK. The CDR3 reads CASSQDWPTTDTQYF. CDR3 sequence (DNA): TGTGCCAGCAGCCAAGATTGGCCGACTACCGATACGCAGTATTTT.

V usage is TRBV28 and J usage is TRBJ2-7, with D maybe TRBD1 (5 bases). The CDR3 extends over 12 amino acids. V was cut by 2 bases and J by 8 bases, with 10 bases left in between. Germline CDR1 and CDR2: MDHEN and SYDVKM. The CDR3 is CASSLQGFQQYF. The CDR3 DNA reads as TGTGCCAGCAGTTTACAGGGTTTCCAGCAGTACTTC.

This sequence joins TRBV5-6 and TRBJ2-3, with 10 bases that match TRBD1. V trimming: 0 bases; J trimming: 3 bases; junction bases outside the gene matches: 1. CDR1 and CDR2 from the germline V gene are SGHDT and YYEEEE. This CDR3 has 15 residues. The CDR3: CASSLGDRGTDTQYF. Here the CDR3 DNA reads TGTGCCAGCAGCTTGGGGGACAGGGGTACAGATACGCAGTATTTT.

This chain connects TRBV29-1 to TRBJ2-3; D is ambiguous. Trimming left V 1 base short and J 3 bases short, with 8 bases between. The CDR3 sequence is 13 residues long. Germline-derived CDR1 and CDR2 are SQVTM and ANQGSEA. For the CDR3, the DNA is TGCAGCGTTGAAGGGCAGGAAACAGATACGCAGTATTTT. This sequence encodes CSVEGQETDTQYF.

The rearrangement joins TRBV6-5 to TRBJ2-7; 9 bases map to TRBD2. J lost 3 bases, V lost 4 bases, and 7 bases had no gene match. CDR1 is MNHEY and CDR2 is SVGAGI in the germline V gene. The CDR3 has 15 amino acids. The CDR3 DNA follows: TGTGCCAGCAGTTCCGGACTAGCGAGCATCTACGAGCAGTACTTC. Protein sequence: CASSSGLASIYEQYF.

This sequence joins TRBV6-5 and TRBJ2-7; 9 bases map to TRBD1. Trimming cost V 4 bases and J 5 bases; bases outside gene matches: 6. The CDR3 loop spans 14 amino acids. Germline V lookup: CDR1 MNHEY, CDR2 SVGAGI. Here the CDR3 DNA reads TGTGCCAGCAGTTTGGGACAGGGACTGAACGAGCAGTACTTC. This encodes CASSLGQGLNEQYF.

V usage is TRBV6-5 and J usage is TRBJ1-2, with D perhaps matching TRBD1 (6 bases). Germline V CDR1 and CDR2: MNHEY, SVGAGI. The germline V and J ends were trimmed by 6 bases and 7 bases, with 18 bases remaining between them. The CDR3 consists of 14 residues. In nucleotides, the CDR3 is TGTGCCAGCAGATGGACCAGGGGCTATGTTGGCTACACCTTC. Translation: CASRWTRGYVGYTF.

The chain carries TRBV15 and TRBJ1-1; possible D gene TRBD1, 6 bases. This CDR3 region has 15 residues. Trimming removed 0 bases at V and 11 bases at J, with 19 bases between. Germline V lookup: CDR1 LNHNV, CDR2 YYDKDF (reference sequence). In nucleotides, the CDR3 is TGTGCCACCAGCAGAGATAGTGCAGGGGCGCGGGGCGCTTTCTTT. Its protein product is CATSRDSAGARGAFF.

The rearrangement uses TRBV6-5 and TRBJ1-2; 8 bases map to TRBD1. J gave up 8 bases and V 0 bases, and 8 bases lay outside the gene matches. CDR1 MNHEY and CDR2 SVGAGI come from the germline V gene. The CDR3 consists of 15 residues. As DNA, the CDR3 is TGTGCCAGCAGTTACTCGAGCCAGGGGGCGAGAGGCTACACCTTC. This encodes CASSYSSQGARGYTF.

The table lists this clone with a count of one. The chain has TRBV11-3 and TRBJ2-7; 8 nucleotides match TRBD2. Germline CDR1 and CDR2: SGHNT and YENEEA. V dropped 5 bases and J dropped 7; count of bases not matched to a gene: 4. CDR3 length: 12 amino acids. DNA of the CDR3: TGTGCCAGCAGCCGGGGGGGCGGTGAGCAGTACTTC. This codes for CASSRGGGEQYF.